This TCR beta chain was sequenced for a study of blood T cell repertoires in COVID-19. Germline V gene lookup returns CDR1 LNHDA and CDR2 SQIVND (reference sequence). Trimming took 4 bases from V and 2 from J; bases not matched to a gene: 4. CDR3 length: 15 amino acids. The method was immunoSEQ multiplex PCR; TCRdb's version includes in-frame clones alone and lacks a portion of them. The sample lists about 190,000 clones; about 83% were seen once. This sequence originates from a woman in her 70s with active or convalescent COVID-19. This rearrangement joins TRBV19 to TRBJ1-3, with TRBD1 matching 8 bases. The sample taken for sequencing was peripheral blood. The CDR3 sequence: CASSTQGAAGNTIYF. CDR3 DNA sequence: TGTGCCAGTAGTACCCAGGGGGCCGCTGGAAACACCATATATTTT.